These 29 T cell receptor beta chains were sequenced from one sample in a study of blood T cell repertoires in COVID-19. Sequencing used immunoSEQ multiplex PCR; TCRdb keeps in-frame clones, though not all of them. Found here are around 70,000 clones, 65% to 80% of them singletons; the top ten hold more than 25%. Input material: peripheral blood. The receptors were gathered from a man aged 60 to 69 with active or convalescent COVID-19.

The chain employs TRBV3-1 (or the pseudogene TRBV3-2) and TRBJ1-5, with TRBD1 as a possible D gene (5 bases). V was trimmed by 2 bases and J by 5 bases, leaving 10 bases between them. CDR1 LGHDT and CDR2 YNNKEL come from the germline V gene (reference sequence). The CDR3 is 14 residues long. CDR3 nucleotides: TGTGCCAGCAGCCAACGGCCGGGGGATCAGCCCCAGCATTTT. This translates into CASSQRPGDQPQHF.

The chain uses TRBV5-1 and TRBJ2-2; 7 bases agree with TRBD1. J gave up 4 bases and V 4 bases, and 7 bases lay outside the gene matches. The CDR3 has 15 residues. CDR1 is SGHRS, CDR2 YFSETQ, per germline. CDR3 bases: TGCGCCAGCAGCCGTAAACAGGGGAGCACCGGGGAGCTGTTTTTT. This encodes CASSRKQGSTGELFF.

This clone was seen repeatedly, ten times or more. The CDR3: CASSQGREYSPLHF. The CDR3 DNA reads TGTGCCAGCAGCCAAGGCAGGGAATACTCACCCCTCCACTTT. The chain has TRBV14 and TRBJ1-6; perhaps TRBD1 as D (5 bases). Germline V CDR1 and CDR2: SGHDN, FVKESK. The CDR3 is 14 residues long. V gave up 1 base and J gave up 10 bases, with 11 bases separating them.

CDR3 bases: TGTGCTAGTGGTCCTGGACAGGGGTCGGACACTGAAGCTTTCTTT. Its translation: CASGPGQGSDTEAFF. The chain recombines TRBV12-5 with TRBJ1-1; 9 positions agree with TRBD1. The CDR3 runs to 15 residues. V gave up 5 bases and J gave up 3 bases; unmatched junction bases: 7. CDR1 and CDR2 from the germline V gene are LGHNT and FRNRAP.

The gene calls are TRBV7-8 and TRBJ2-7; D may be TRBD2 (7 bases). CDR3 size: 15 residues. Germline CDR1 is SGHVS and CDR2 is FQNEAQ. With 2 bases removed from V and 6 bases from J, the gap between germline ends came to 17 bases. The CDR3 sequence: CASSLLVGGDGEQYF. CDR3 nucleotide sequence: TGTGCCAGCAGCTTATTGGTAGGGGGGGATGGCGAGCAGTACTTC.

The chain carries TRBV6-5 and TRBJ1-5; TRBD1 might be the D (6 bases). CDR3 length equals 14 residues. Germline V gene sequence: CDR1 MNHEY, CDR2 SVGAGI. Deletions cut 1 base from V and 5 bases from J, with 9 bases between. The CDR3 DNA reads as TGTGCCAGCAGTTACTTGGGGGCCGATCAGCCCCAGCATTTT. Translated: CASSYLGADQPQHF.

The CDR3 is CASSVAGGRGHSANYGYTF. The CDR3 DNA is TGTGCCAGCAGCGTCGCAGGGGGCAGGGGACATTCCGCTAACTATGGCTACACCTTC. This sequence joins TRBV9 and TRBJ1-2; 8 bases match TRBD1. The CDR3 is made up of 19 amino acids. With 2 bases clipped from V and 0 bases from J, the junction kept 15 bases outside the gene matches. In germline, CDR1 is SGDLS, CDR2 YYNGEE.

The genes are TRBV7-5 and TRBJ1-5; TRBD1 is taken as the D call from the table, unchecked against the DNA. TRBV7-5 is tagged as a pseudogene. This CDR3 has 16 amino acids. CDR3 region: CVRSSWGDRGDQPQHF. The CDR3 DNA reads as TGTGTCAGAAGCTCCTGGGGGGACAGGGGAGATCAGCCCCAGCATTTT.

The sample holds a few counts of this clone. The chain has TRBV7-6 and TRBJ2-7; D remains ambiguous. Per germline, CDR1 SGHVS and CDR2 FNYEAQ. Trimming removed 5 bases from V and 3 bases from J, with 14 bases in between. The CDR3 length is 14 residues. The CDR3 reads CASSPAPSYYEQYF. The CDR3, as DNA: TGTGCCAGCAGCCCCGCACCGTCCTACTACGAGCAGTACTTC.

The chain couples TRBV5-1 to TRBJ1-1; 7 bases map to TRBD1. In germline, CDR1 is SGHRS, CDR2 YFSETQ. V shed 4 bases, J shed 4 bases, and the junction held 7 bases outside the gene matches. The CDR3 covers 14 residues. This CDR3 is CASSLDRAGTEAFF. DNA of the CDR3: TGCGCCAGCAGCCTAGACAGGGCGGGCACTGAAGCTTTCTTT.

On this clone: Germline is not matched at one junction end, which may reflect a read error. V is TRBV5-1 and J is TRBJ2-2; 7 bases fit TRBD2. The CDR3 has 12 residues. Germline V gene lookup returns CDR1 SGHRS and CDR2 YFSETQ. CDR3 loop: CASSLPPGGLFF. The CDR3 DNA sequence: TGCGCCAGCAGCTTACCCCCGGGGGGGCTGTTTTTT.

This clone was counted between two and nine times. The chain recombines TRBV9 with TRBJ2-2, with 10 positions matching TRBD1. CDR3 length: 16 residues. CDR1 is SGDLS and CDR2 is YYNGEE in the germline V gene. J gave up 7 bases and V 4 bases, and 10 bases lay outside the gene matches. CDR3 in amino acids: CASSNRQGALSGELFF. The CDR3 DNA reads TGTGCCAGCAGCAATCGACAGGGGGCCCTAAGCGGGGAGCTGTTTTTT. The whole variable domain, filled in from reference TRBV9 and TRBJ2-2, reads DSGVTQTPKHLITATGQRVTLRCSPRSGDLSVYWYQQSLDQGLQFLIQYYNGEERAKGNILERFSAQQFPDLHSELNLSSLELGDSALYFCASSNRQGALSGELFFGEGSRLTVL.

The chain employs TRBV11-3 and TRBJ1-4; no clear D gene. The ends were cut back, 1 base at V and 2 bases at J, with 20 bases in the middle. CDR3 size: 19 residues. Looked up from germline, CDR1 is SGHNT and CDR2 is YENEEA. The CDR3 DNA follows: TGTGCCAGCAGCTTAGCGAACAGCCCGGGGTGGCGTACTAATGAAAAACTGTTTTTT. Its translation is CASSLANSPGWRTNEKLFF.

This chain joins TRBV30 and TRBJ1-6; D not resolved. This CDR3 comprises 13 residues. Germline loops: CDR1 GTSNPN, CDR2 SVGIG (reference sequence). V was clipped by 4 bases and J by 12 bases, with 16 bases between them. CDR3 region: CAWNPGLDQPLHF. The CDR3 DNA reads as TGTGCCTGGAATCCTGGGCTCGACCAACCCCTCCACTTT.

A note on this clone: The junction does not match germline at one end; this may be a read error. The DNA of the CDR3 is TGTGCCAGCAGTTTAAGTATTGGGGGGGTAGCAGATACGCAGTATTTT. Its protein is CASSLSIGGVADTQYF. The chain uses TRBV7-3 and TRBJ2-3; 7 positions agree with TRBD2. The V gene's germline CDR1 is SGHTA and CDR2 FQGTGA. The CDR3 is 16 amino acids.

The gene calls are TRBV28 and TRBJ2-2, with D possibly being TRBD1 (6 bases). Trimming took off 8 bases at V and 0 bases at J, with 10 bases between the two ends. CDR3 length equals 14 residues. Germline V gene sequence: CDR1 MDHEN, CDR2 SYDVKM. The CDR3 coding sequence is TGTGCCAGCCAGGGACACCCGAACACCGGGGAGCTGTTTTTT. Encoded protein: CASQGHPNTGELFF.

The CDR3 loop reads CASSSSGGLSREQYF. In nucleotides, the CDR3 is TGTGCCAGCAGTTCTAGCGGGGGCCTTTCGCGCGAGCAGTACTTC. The V gene is TRBV27, the J gene TRBJ2-7, with TRBD2 matching over 10 bases. Trimming cost V 4 bases and J 6 bases; bases outside gene matches: 9. CDR1 and CDR2 (germline): MNHEY, SMNVEV (reference sequence). The CDR3 contains 15 residues.

This rearrangement joins TRBV5-1 to TRBJ1-1; the D is unclear. The CDR3 sequence is 13 residues long. CDR1 is SGHRS, CDR2 YFSETQ, per germline. V was trimmed by 0 bases and J by 4 bases, leaving 7 bases between them. The CDR3 here is CASSLAESTEAFF. The CDR3 DNA reads TGCGCCAGCAGCTTGGCGGAGTCCACTGAAGCTTTCTTT.

This clone showed up just once. V usage is TRBV7-2 and J usage is TRBJ1-5, with 10 bases that match TRBD1. The CDR3 length is 15 residues. Unmatched junction bases numbered 3, after V lost 5 bases and J lost 2 bases. Germline V gene lookup returns CDR1 SGHTA and CDR2 FQGNSA. CDR3 sequence reads: CASSPGTGGNQPQHF. The CDR3 DNA sequence: TGTGCCAGCAGCCCTGGGACAGGGGGCAATCAGCCCCAGCATTTT.

The rearrangement links TRBV4-1 to TRBJ1-6; 9 bases match TRBD1. Losses at the gene ends were 6 bases for V and 7 bases for J; bases not matched to a gene: 4. Germline assignment: CDR1 MGHRA and CDR2 YSYEKL. CDR3 length: 14 amino acids. CDR3 sequence reads: CASRGTGFNSPLHF. CDR3 DNA sequence: TGCGCCAGCAGGGGGACAGGGTTCAATTCACCCCTCCACTTT.

The CDR3 sequence: CASSSPGEKLFF. DNA of the CDR3: TGTGCCAGCAGCTCCCCGGGAGAAAAACTGTTTTTT. The chain links TRBV7-3 to TRBJ1-4, with D uncertain. Looked up from germline, CDR1 is SGHTA and CDR2 is FQGTGA. The CDR3 sequence is 12 residues long. V was clipped by 4 bases and J by 8 bases, with 8 bases between them.

The gene calls are TRBV5-1 and TRBJ1-6; possibly TRBD1 for D (6 bases). Trimming took 0 bases from V and 2 from J, leaving 18 bases between them. Germline V gives CDR1 SGHRS, CDR2 YFSETQ. The CDR3 spans 19 residues. Here the CDR3 reads CASSLGTDLKYAYNSPLHF. CDR3 in DNA: TGCGCCAGCAGCTTGGGGACAGACCTAAAATACGCCTATAATTCACCCCTCCACTTT.

This rearrangement joins TRBV3-1 (or the pseudogene TRBV3-2) to TRBJ2-7; TRBD1 aligns across 7 bases. The CDR3 spans 13 residues. Losses at the gene ends were 3 bases for V and 4 bases for J; bases not matched to a gene: 3. Germline V gene sequence: CDR1 LGHDT, CDR2 YNNKEL (reference sequence). The chain's CDR3 is CASSQGQSYEQYF. Written as DNA, the CDR3 is TGTGCCAGCAGCCAGGGACAGTCGTACGAGCAGTACTTC.

This clone was found a few times. The chain uses TRBV6-2 or TRBV6-3 and TRBJ2-7; 8 nucleotides match TRBD2. After removal of 2 bases from V and 10 bases from J, the junction contained 13 bases not matched to a gene. The CDR3 loop spans 15 amino acids. Germline lookup yields CDR1 MNHEY and CDR2 SVGEGT. CDR3 in amino acids: CASSYVGLGLSLQYF. As DNA, the CDR3 is TGTGCCAGCAGTTACGTGGGACTAGGATTATCCCTCCAGTACTTC.

This clone was detected once. V is TRBV7-2 and J is TRBJ2-7; 7 nucleotides align to TRBD2. Germline CDR1 and CDR2: SGHTA and FQGNSA. This CDR3 region has 13 residues. Germline trimming cut 1 base from V and 6 bases from J; bases unmatched to any gene: 3. CDR3 residues: CASSLEREGEQYF. Written as DNA, the CDR3 is TGTGCCAGCAGCTTAGAGCGGGAAGGCGAGCAGTACTTC. The full variable domain, rest sourced from reference TRBV7-2 and TRBJ2-7, is GAGVSQSPSNKVTEKGKDVELRCDPISGHTALYWYRQSLGQGLEFLIYFQGNSAPDKSGLPSDRFSAERTGGSVSTLTIQRTQQEDSAVYLCASSLEREGEQYFGPGTRLTVT.

The V and J genes are TRBV10-3 and TRBJ1-6; D is perhaps TRBD1 (5 bases). The CDR3 covers 14 residues. V dropped 5 bases and J dropped 8 bases, with 13 bases sitting between them. CDR1 ENHRY and CDR2 SYGVKD come from the germline V gene. The CDR3 region has the DNA TGTGCCATCAGTTCTGGCAGGGATGATTCACCCCTCCACTTT. Translating it yields CAISSGRDDSPLHF.

This clone came up once. The chain uses TRBV4-1 and TRBJ2-3; D unresolved. The CDR3 is 14 amino acids. Deletions cut 3 bases from V and 5 bases from J, with 12 bases between. Per the germline V gene, CDR1 is MGHRA and CDR2 is YSYEKL. CDR3 residues: CASSQFGAEDTQYF. The DNA for the CDR3 is TGCGCCAGCAGCCAGTTTGGAGCAGAAGATACGCAGTATTTT.

The rearrangement uses TRBV10-3 and TRBJ2-2; TRBD2 matches 9 bases. This CDR3 has 16 amino acids. In germline, CDR1 is ENHRY, CDR2 SYGVKD. J gave up 4 bases and V 3 bases, and 6 bases lay outside the gene matches. The CDR3, as DNA: TGTGCCATCAGTGATGGCGGGGGGGCGCTCACCGGGGAGCTGTTTTTT. It translates to CAISDGGGALTGELFF.

V gene TRBV10-1 combines with J gene TRBJ2-3, with unresolved D. The V gene's germline CDR1 is WNHNN and CDR2 SYGVQD (reference sequence). Trimming removed 0 bases from V and 2 bases from J, with 9 bases in between. This CDR3 has 15 amino acids. The chain's CDR3 is CASSESRYSTDTQYF. CDR3 nucleotide sequence: TGCGCCAGCAGTGAGTCGCGGTATTCCACAGATACGCAGTATTTT.